This passage covers 14 T cell receptor beta chains from one sample sequenced in a study of post-analysis software for immune sequencing data. Points from the study as a whole: Five TRBV segments, including TRBV5-6, TRBV5-1 and TRBV20-1, were more frequent in patients than controls.

No antigens are known for them. cDNA libraries for TCR beta contained unique molecular identifiers. In TCRdb, the PCR reads were re-called with MiXCR into one record per CDR3 protein. This table has a few hundred thousand distinct CDR3 sequences, roughly 30% appearing once. The sequenced sample was blood. These receptors all come from a girl aged 10 to 17 with multiple sclerosis.

The chain recombines TRBV6-2 or TRBV6-3 with TRBJ2-7; TRBD2 agrees at 14 bases. The assigned J gene may be wrong: the sequence end matches TRBJ2-5 better. The CDR3 length is 16 residues. CDR1 is MNHEY and CDR2 is SVGEGT in the germline V gene. The CDR3 loop reads CASSYFGLAGGETQYF. The CDR3 DNA is TGTGCCAGCAGTTACTTTGGACTAGCGGGGGGAGAGACCCAGTACTTC.

The DNA of the CDR3 is TGCAGCGTTGGTGTCCACGACTCTGGAAACACCATATATTTT. Its protein product is CSVGVHDSGNTIYF. This chain connects TRBV29-1 to TRBJ1-3; no definite D call. The CDR3 spans 14 residues. V shed 4 bases and J shed 0 bases, with 10 bases lying between them. Germline CDR1 is SQVTM and CDR2 is ANQGSEA.

This clonotype was detected a few times. The chain is built from TRBV29-1 and TRBJ1-2; 8 nucleotides line up with TRBD1. From germline, CDR1 is SQVTM and CDR2 ANQGSEA. The junction had 1 base not matched to a gene; V was cut back by 6 bases and J by 4 bases. This CDR3 has 11 residues. In DNA, the CDR3 is TGCAGCGTCACAGGGGGCTATGGCTACACCTTC. Translation: CSVTGGYGYTF.

The chain is built from TRBV7-2 and TRBJ2-7; 13 nucleotides line up with TRBD2. The CDR3 runs 14 residues. The trim removed 8 bases at V and 0 bases at J, leaving 1 base unmatched. Germline V gene data show CDR1 as SGHTA and CDR2 as FQGNSA. The CDR3 DNA is TGTGCCAGCCGGACTAGCGGGGGCTCCTACGAGCAGTACTTC. It is translated as CASRTSGGSYEQYF.

This clonotype appeared a few times. The rearrangement uses TRBV13 and TRBJ2-5; D remains ambiguous. This CDR3 region has 17 residues. The germline CDR1 and CDR2 sequences are PRHDT and FYEKMQ (reference sequence). Trimming removed 0 bases at V and 5 bases at J, with 19 bases between. The CDR3 DNA reads as TGTGCCAGCAGCTTAGGCCCCGGAAAAGGGATGGGGGAGACCCAGTACTTC. This sequence encodes CASSLGPGKGMGETQYF.

The gene calls are TRBV28 and TRBJ2-1; D uncertain. V lost 2 bases to trimming and J lost 5 bases, with 10 bases between them. This CDR3 is 14 amino acids long. Germline-derived CDR1 and CDR2 are MDHEN and SYDVKM. CDR3 in amino acids: CASSLDLRNNEQFF. Here the CDR3 DNA reads TGTGCCAGCAGTTTAGACCTCCGGAACAATGAGCAGTTCTTC. Together with reference TRBV28 and TRBJ2-1, the CDR3 gives the full variable domain: DVKVTQSSRYLVKRTGEKVFLECVQDMDHENMFWYRQDPGLGLRLIYFSYDVKMKEKGDIPEGYSVSREKKERFSLILESASTNQTSMYLCASSLDLRNNEQFFGPGTRLTVL.

The J gene is TRBJ2-6, the V gene TRBV7-9, with no clear D. The CDR3 spans 15 residues. Germline CDR1 SEHNR, CDR2 FQNEAQ (reference sequence). V was cut by 3 bases and J by 0 bases, with 6 bases left in between. In nucleotides, the CDR3 is TGTGCCAGCAGCTTTCCGGTCTCTGGGGCCAACGTCCTGACTTTC. This encodes CASSFPVSGANVLTF.

This clonotype showed up just a few times. The chain couples TRBV3-1 to TRBJ2-1, with D maybe TRBD2 (6 bases). V gave up 2 bases and J gave up 2 bases, with 19 bases separating them. This CDR3 comprises 18 residues. Germline CDR1 LGHDT, CDR2 YNNKEL (reference sequence). The CDR3 here is CASSQQDWRDGAYNEQFF. CDR3 nucleotides: TGTGCCAGCAGCCAACAAGATTGGAGGGACGGGGCCTACAATGAGCAGTTCTTC.

The table lists this clonotype with a few counts. The chain has TRBV7-3 and TRBJ2-1; no firm D call. The CDR3 runs 15 residues. With 5 bases removed from V and 4 bases from J, the gap between germline ends came to 15 bases. In germline, CDR1 is SGHTA, CDR2 FQGTGA. CDR3 sequence (DNA): TGTGCCAGCAGCCCCAGCTCGGGCCTATACAATGAGCAGTTCTTC. It yields the protein CASSPSSGLYNEQFF.

The chain uses TRBV2 and TRBJ2-5; a possible D gene is TRBD1 (5 bases). This CDR3 contains 14 residues. V lost 3 bases and J lost 2, with 10 bases in between. Germline CDR1 and CDR2: SNHLY and FYNNEI. The CDR3 here is CASSDPREQETQYF. In nucleotides, the CDR3 is TGTGCCAGCAGTGACCCCAGGGAACAAGAGACCCAGTACTTC.

The chain combines TRBV5-1 with TRBJ1-1, with D possibly matching TRBD1 (5 bases). There are 14 residues in the CDR3. Trimming stripped 2 bases from V and 0 bases from J, with 8 bases between. The V gene's germline CDR1 is SGHRS and CDR2 YFSETQ. CDR3 loop: CASSFGGLNTEAFF. The CDR3 DNA reads as TGCGCCAGCAGCTTTGGGGGTCTGAACACTGAAGCTTTCTTT.

The V and J genes are TRBV4-1 and TRBJ2-7; 8 bases align to TRBD2. CDR3 length equals 17 residues. V lost 0 bases and J lost 0; bases outside the gene matches: 7. Per germline, CDR1 MGHRA and CDR2 YSYEKL. CDR3 nucleotide sequence: TGCGCCAGCAGCCAAGAGGTCGGACTAGCAAACTCCTACGAGCAGTACTTC. Its protein is CASSQEVGLANSYEQYF.

This clonotype was seen more than once but under ten times. The chain has TRBV6-7 and TRBJ2-7; possibly TRBD2 for D (5 bases). TRBV6-7 is recorded as an ORF, its role being uncertain. The V end was cut by 0 bases, the J end by 3 bases, with 12 bases between. The CDR3 runs to 15 residues. The CDR3, as DNA: TGTGCCAGCAGTTACTCGGAGAAGGGAGTCTACGAGCAGTACTTC. This encodes CASSYSEKGVYEQYF.

This clonotype was seen ten or more times. V and J are TRBV6-5 and TRBJ2-5; TRBD1 matches at 7 bases. With V trimmed by 6 bases and J by 6 bases, 4 bases remained unmatched. The CDR3 sequence is 12 residues long. The germline CDR1 and CDR2 sequences are MNHEY and SVGAGI. CDR3 sequence: CASRNRGQTQYF. CDR3 DNA: TGTGCCAGCAGAAACAGGGGACAGACCCAGTACTTC.